These 8 T cell receptor beta chains came from one sample sequenced in a study of T-cell memory formation after mild COVID-19. TCRdb re-called the 5' RACE reads with MiXCR, one entry per CDR3 protein. The table has some 82,000 distinct CDR3 sequences, 10% to 15% seen once. The sequenced sample consisted of PBMCs or a T cell subset sorted from them (not recorded which). The source of these receptors is a young man who had mild COVID-19 (a few samples of this study predate the infection). Cell type and time point are not known.

J is TRBJ2-7 and V is TRBV20-1, with 9 bases lining up with TRBD2. Germline V gene data show CDR1 as DFQATT and CDR2 as SNEGSKA (reference sequence). The ends lost 0 bases at V and 5 bases at J; junction bases unmatched: 8. The CDR3 sequence is 15 residues long. CDR3 residues: CSARDQSGGPNEQYV. The CDR3 DNA sequence: TGCAGTGCTAGAGATCAAAGCGGGGGGCCGAACGAGCAGTACGTC.

This clonotype was seen a handful of times. The chain combines TRBV7-6 with TRBJ2-7; 7 bases agree with TRBD2. There are 13 residues in the CDR3. Germline CDR1 is SGHVS and CDR2 is FNYEAQ. V was pared by 3 bases and J by 6 bases, with 5 bases of the junction left unmatched. Here the CDR3 reads CASSFPSGGEQYF. The CDR3 bases are TGTGCCAGCAGCTTTCCTAGCGGTGGCGAGCAGTACTTC.

V gene TRBV6-2 or TRBV6-3 combines with J gene TRBJ2-1; 10 nucleotides line up with TRBD1. Germline V gene sequence: CDR1 MNHEY, CDR2 SVGEGT. CDR3 length: 15 amino acids. V gave up 5 bases and J gave up 5 bases; unmatched junction bases: 6. DNA for the CDR3: TGTGCCAGCAGTAACCCCGGGACAGGGGACAATGAGCAGTTCTTC. Residues: CASSNPGTGDNEQFF.

The J gene is TRBJ1-2, the V gene TRBV9, with no clear D. The CDR3 covers 15 residues. Trimming took off 4 bases at V and 7 bases at J, with 20 bases between the two ends. Per the germline V gene, CDR1 is SGDLS and CDR2 is YYNGEE. DNA of the CDR3: TGTGCCAGCAGCCCATCCCTCGGGTCCCCCGCTGGCTACACCTTC. Its translation: CASSPSLGSPAGYTF.

This clonotype was seen a few times. The genes are TRBV4-3 and TRBJ1-6; D might be TRBD1 (6 bases). The CDR3 covers 17 residues. Germline V gene data show CDR1 as LGHNA and CDR2 as YSLEER. Between the trimmed V and J ends, which lost 3 bases and 0 bases, there was a span of 12 bases. The CDR3 here is CASSHLTGSSYNSPLHF. Here the CDR3 DNA reads TGCGCCAGCAGCCATTTAACAGGGAGCTCCTATAATTCACCCCTCCACTTT.

This chain joins TRBV6-7 and TRBJ2-2; D uncertain. TRBV6-7 is an ORF, and what it does is uncertain. This CDR3 is built from 17 residues. With 6 bases removed from V and 5 bases from J, the gap between germline ends came to 22 bases. CDR3 in amino acids: CASRPIPHGGDTGELFF. The CDR3 DNA sequence: TGTGCCAGCAGACCGATCCCGCATGGTGGGGATACCGGGGAGCTGTTTTTT.

This clonotype came up a few times. V and J are TRBV9 and TRBJ2-3; the D gene is possibly TRBD1 (6 bases). The V gene lost 3 bases and the J gene lost 1 base, with 12 bases spanning the gap. Germline CDR1 SGDLS, CDR2 YYNGEE. The CDR3 is 15 residues long. The CDR3 protein is CASSENYRGTDTQYF. In nucleotides, the CDR3 is TGTGCCAGCAGCGAGAACTACAGGGGCACAGATACGCAGTATTTT.

This clonotype was seen a handful of times. V and J are TRBV6-2 or TRBV6-3 and TRBJ2-1; no firm D call. The CDR3 covers 13 residues. Per germline, CDR1 MNHEY and CDR2 SVGEGT. Trimming stripped 0 bases from V and 6 bases from J, with 6 bases between. CDR3 bases: TGTGCCAGCAGTTACTCAGGGATCAATGAGCAGTTCTTC. As protein: CASSYSGINEQFF.